This T cell receptor (beta chain) was sequenced in a study of identical twins. This clonotype has just a few counts. CDR1 KGHDR and CDR2 SFDVKD come from the germline V gene. The CDR3 runs to 15 residues. Trimming cost V 6 bases and J 5 bases; bases outside gene matches: 9. A single record per CDR3 protein comes from TCRdb applying MiXCR to the 5' RACE reads. Of about 240,000 distinct CDR3 sequences listed, 8% to 11% are singletons. The genes are TRBV24-1 and TRBJ2-5; 9 bases are a match to TRBD1. The sample consisted of memory T cells sorted from blood. The sequence was obtained from a man aged 50-59 years in good health. The CDR3 sequence: CATSPSTGGRETQYF. The CDR3 DNA reads as TGTGCCACCAGTCCATCGACAGGGGGACGGGAGACCCAGTACTTC.